The T cell receptor (beta chain) under discussion was sequenced for a study of cytomegalovirus exposure and HLA in healthy donors. The repertoire was sequenced with immunoSEQ multiplex PCR; TCRdb's copy has only in-frame clones and lacks some. The data contain some 86,000 clones, more than 85% of them singletons. A note on this clone: Its antigen is currently unknown.

Study outcomes and limitations: The authors confirmed in vitro that a few CMV-associated chains were specific for CMV antigens.

V was shortened by 2 bases and J by 0 bases, with 10 bases between the two germline ends. The CDR3 totals 15 residues. Germline loops: CDR1 MNHEY, CDR2 SMNVEV (reference sequence). Separate from the roughly 700-subject first cohort was the roughly 120-subject validation cohort, to which the donors belonged. The chain uses TRBV27 and TRBJ1-1; no clear D. The sequenced sample consisted of PBMCs. The sequence derives from a woman aged 25-40 years in good health and CMV-seronegative. CDR3 sequence (DNA): TGTGCCAGCAGTTTAAACAATAACATGAACACTGAAGCTTTCTTT. Its protein product is CASSLNNNMNTEAFF.